A single sample gave rise to the 24 T cell receptor beta chains below, sequenced in a study of early T cells in non-severe SARS-CoV-2 infection. Using its own MiXCR run on the 5' RACE reads, TCRdb lists one record per CDR3 protein. The table shows roughly 120,000 distinct CDR3 sequences, with around 14% occurring only once. Material for sequencing was whole blood. These receptors originate from an adult who was a healthcare worker with PCR-confirmed SARS-CoV-2 infection or an uninfected control (not recorded which).

This clonotype occurred a few times. The chain combines TRBV7-3 with TRBJ2-7, with D unclear. There are 15 residues in the CDR3. Germline CDR1 SGHTA, CDR2 FQGTGA. With 5 bases removed from V and 5 bases from J, the gap between germline ends came to 19 bases. CDR3 nucleotide sequence: TGTGCCAGCAGCCCCCAGTTGCAGCAGCCACACGAGCAGTACTTC. Translating gives CASSPQLQQPHEQYF.

This clonotype was seen repeatedly, ten times or more. The V gene is TRBV10-3, the J gene TRBJ1-6, with a tentative D call TRBD1 (5 bases). CDR3 length: 15 amino acids. V was pared by 2 bases and J by 7 bases, with 12 bases between. The germline gives CDR1 ENHRY, CDR2 SYGVKD. This chain's CDR3 is CAISEEGVTNSPLHF. The CDR3 nucleotides are TGTGCCATCAGTGAGGAAGGGGTGACGAATTCACCCCTCCACTTT.

This clonotype has a count of ten or more. The gene calls are TRBV7-8 and TRBJ2-1; possibly TRBD2 for D (7 bases). V gave up 6 bases and J gave up 1 base, with 16 bases separating them. CDR3 size: 16 residues. Germline-derived CDR1 and CDR2 are SGHVS and FQNEAQ. The CDR3 region is CASRRRGATSYNEQFF. CDR3 DNA sequence: TGTGCCAGCAGGAGACGGGGGGCAACGTCCTACAATGAGCAGTTCTTC.

This clonotype was recorded at least ten times. Here the CDR3 DNA reads TGTGCCTGGAGTCTTCAGGGATATCAGCCCCAGCATTTT. The encoded protein is CAWSLQGYQPQHF. This sequence joins TRBV30 and TRBJ1-5; weak D call: TRBD1 (5 bases). Trimming cost V 2 bases and J 5 bases, with 10 bases left between them. This CDR3 comprises 13 residues. The germline gives CDR1 GTSNPN, CDR2 SVGIG (reference sequence).

This clonotype was detected ten times or more. The chain combines TRBV6-2 or TRBV6-3 with TRBJ2-7; 10 positions match TRBD2. The germline gives CDR1 MNHEY, CDR2 SVGEGT. Unmatched junction bases numbered 4, after V lost 4 bases and J lost 1 base. This CDR3 is built from 15 residues. This CDR3 reads CASSSSGGLSYEQYF. The CDR3 coding sequence is TGTGCCAGCAGTTCTAGCGGGGGACTGTCCTACGAGCAGTACTTC.

The V and J genes are TRBV6-6 and TRBJ2-5; D is undetermined. V lost 7 bases and J lost 4, with 7 bases in between. This CDR3 contains 11 residues. Germline-derived CDR1 and CDR2 are MNHNY and SVGAGI (reference sequence). The CDR3 DNA reads TGTGCCAGCAACGATGGAGAGACCCAGTACTTC. Translation gives CASNDGETQYF.

V is TRBV30 and J is TRBJ1-1; possible D gene TRBD1, 5 bases. Per the germline V gene, CDR1 is GTSNPN and CDR2 is SVGIG (reference sequence). V was cut by 5 bases and J by 10 bases, with 17 bases left in between. The CDR3 has 12 amino acids. The CDR3 region is CAWGTGTRRAFF. Written as DNA, the CDR3 is TGTGCCTGGGGAACCGGGACCCGGAGAGCTTTCTTT.

This clonotype was found a few times. J is TRBJ2-6 and V is TRBV4-1; no clear D gene. The germline V gene has CDR1 MGHRA and CDR2 YSYEKL. The V end lost 4 bases, the J end lost 0 bases, and 10 bases lay between the germline ends. The length of the CDR3 is 16 residues. Here the CDR3 reads CASSLGRNSGANVLTF. The CDR3 DNA reads TGCGCCAGCAGCCTTGGACGGAACTCTGGGGCCAACGTCCTGACTTTC.

The chain links TRBV5-6 to TRBJ2-4; the match to TRBD2 covers 10 bases. J lost 6 bases, V lost 0 bases, and 3 bases had no gene match. In germline, CDR1 is SGHDT, CDR2 YYEEEE. The CDR3 consists of 15 residues. The CDR3 protein is CASSLGGLARNIQYF. The CDR3 nucleotides read TGTGCCAGCAGCTTGGGGGGACTAGCGAGAAACATTCAGTACTTC. The variable domain in full, completed from reference TRBV5-6 and TRBJ2-4, reads DAGVTQSPTHLIKTRGQQVTLRCSPKSGHDTVSWYQQALGQGPQFIFQYYEEEERQRGNFPDRFSGHQFPNYSSELNVNALLLGDSALYLCASSLGGLARNIQYFGAGTRLSVL.

V usage is TRBV27 and J usage is TRBJ1-4; possible D gene TRBD1, 5 bases. Germline CDR1 is MNHEY and CDR2 is SMNVEV (reference sequence). V lost 6 bases to trimming and J lost 5 bases, with 13 bases between them. CDR3 size: 14 residues. CDR3 bases: TGTGCCAGCAGGATGGCAGGGAGGAATGAAAAACTGTTTTTT. It is translated as CASRMAGRNEKLFF.

The V gene is TRBV7-9, the J gene TRBJ2-5, with 15 bases aligning to TRBD2. Germline loops: CDR1 SEHNR, CDR2 FQNEAQ (reference sequence). The CDR3 loop spans 19 amino acids. Unmatched junction bases numbered 11, after V lost 2 bases and J lost 4 bases. CDR3 protein: CASSLSGTSGGPTRETQYF. CDR3 DNA sequence: TGTGCCAGCAGCTTATCCGGGACTAGCGGGGGGCCCACGAGAGAGACCCAGTACTTC. Full variable domain (outside the CDR3, taken from reference TRBV7-9 and TRBJ2-5): DTGVSQNPRHKITKRGQNVTFRCDPISEHNRLYWYRQTLGQGPEFLTYFQNEAQLEKSRLLSDRFSAERPKGSFSTLEIQRTEQGDSAMYLCASSLSGTSGGPTRETQYFGPGTRLLVL.

This clonotype showed up just a few times. This chain uses TRBV10-2 with TRBJ1-2; D unresolved. The CDR3 runs 11 residues. CDR1 and CDR2 from the germline V gene are WSHSY and SAAADI. V lost 4 bases, J lost 2 bases, and 2 bases lay in between. The CDR3, as DNA: TGCGCCAGCAGTGCCAACTATGGCTACACCTTC. The encoded protein is CASSANYGYTF.

The J gene is TRBJ2-5, the V gene TRBV5-1, with 7 bases lining up with TRBD1. CDR1 is SGHRS, CDR2 YFSETQ, per germline. The CDR3 runs to 13 residues. The V gene end was trimmed by 4 bases and the J gene end by 5 bases; junction bases not matched to a gene: 5. CDR3 sequence: CASSEGQRETQYF. The DNA of the CDR3 is TGCGCCAGCAGCGAGGGACAGAGGGAGACCCAGTACTTC.

Only a few counts were recorded for this clonotype. This chain joins TRBV10-3 and TRBJ2-3; D call uncertain. The germline CDR1 and CDR2 sequences are ENHRY and SYGVKD. The CDR3 covers 16 residues. Trimming stripped 3 bases from V and 1 base from J, with 14 bases between. The CDR3 nucleotides read TGTGCCATCAGTGATCCACTGGCTTGGGGCACAGATACGCAGTATTTT. It translates to CAISDPLAWGTDTQYF.

The J gene is TRBJ1-1, the V gene TRBV15; unclear D gene. Germline values: CDR1 LNHNV, CDR2 YYDKDF (reference sequence). The V and J ends lost 5 bases and 4 bases respectively, with 14 bases between them. CDR3 size: 14 residues. The CDR3 spells CATSGVGYGTEAFF. The CDR3, as DNA: TGTGCCACCAGCGGGGTAGGGTACGGCACTGAAGCTTTCTTT.

This clonotype was recorded a few times. In nucleotides, the CDR3 is TGTGCCACCAGCAGTAAGGGGTTTAGCAATCAGCCCCAGCATTTT. Its protein is CATSSKGFSNQPQHF. This sequence joins TRBV15 and TRBJ1-5, with D possibly TRBD1 on 5 matching bases. CDR1 is LNHNV, CDR2 YYDKDF, per germline (reference sequence). The CDR3 runs 15 residues. The ends were cut back, 3 bases at V and 0 bases at J, with 9 bases in the middle.

This clonotype showed up just a few times. The chain recombines TRBV3-1 with TRBJ2-2; D is uncertain. Germline V gene lookup returns CDR1 LGHDT and CDR2 YNNKEL (reference sequence). CDR3 size: 14 residues. V gave up 1 base and J gave up 2 bases, with 5 bases separating them. CDR3 sequence (DNA): TGTGCCAGCAGCCAAGTTTCCAACACCGGGGAGCTGTTTTTT. Translation: CASSQVSNTGELFF.

This clonotype came up once. The chain employs TRBV9 and TRBJ1-2; tentative D call: TRBD1 (6 bases). From germline, CDR1 is SGDLS and CDR2 YYNGEE. V lost 3 bases and J lost 6, with 24 bases in between. This CDR3 is 17 amino acids long. CDR3 DNA sequence: TGTGCCAGCAGCGGCGGTCCCACCTCCTGGGGGCCCGATGGCTACACCTTC. This encodes CASSGGPTSWGPDGYTF.

This clonotype was seen a handful of times. This CDR3 reads CASSLIAGGELFF. Written as DNA, the CDR3 is TGTGCCAGCAGCTTAATAGCAGGCGGGGAGCTGTTTTTT. The chain recombines TRBV7-3 with TRBJ2-2, with D hard to call. Germline assignment: CDR1 SGHTA and CDR2 FQGTGA. Trimming removed 1 base from V and 7 bases from J, with 7 bases in between. The CDR3 is 13 amino acids.

In this sample, this clonotype turned up a few times. V and J are TRBV18 and TRBJ2-1, with a tentative D call TRBD2 (7 bases). The V end lost 0 bases, the J end lost 7 bases, and 16 bases lay between the germline ends. Per the germline V gene, CDR1 is KGHSH and CDR2 is LQKENI. The CDR3 has 16 residues. CDR3 amino acids: CASSPPSGGSGNEQFF. In nucleotides, the CDR3 is TGTGCCAGCTCACCACCGTCGGGGGGCTCCGGGAATGAGCAGTTCTTC.

A note on this clonotype: This may stem from a read error, because a much larger clone lies one nucleotide away. The V and J genes are TRBV7-9 and TRBJ2-3; D is unclear. The CDR3 consists of 11 residues. Germline CDR1 and CDR2: SEHNR and FQNEAQ (reference sequence). V lost 4 bases and J 4 bases, leaving 3 bases between the germline ends. In DNA form, the CDR3 reads TGTGCCAGCAGCTCCTCAGATACGCAGTATTTT. It encodes CASSSSDTQYF.

The genes are TRBV12-3 or TRBV12-4 and TRBJ2-5; weak D call: TRBD1 (5 bases). The length of the CDR3 is 14 residues. Trimming removed 2 bases at V and 5 bases at J, with 12 bases between. The CDR3 region has the DNA TGTGCCAGCAGTTTATCCGCCAGGGTGGAGACCCAGTACTTC. Translating gives CASSLSARVETQYF.

The chain couples TRBV3-1 to TRBJ2-7; D gene uncertain. Germline V gene data show CDR1 as LGHDT and CDR2 as YNNKEL (reference sequence). This CDR3 has 15 amino acids. The ends were cut back, 0 bases at V and 2 bases at J, with 11 bases in the middle. CDR3 sequence reads: CASSQDRLSTYEQYF. In nucleotides, the CDR3 is TGTGCCAGCAGCCAAGATCGCCTCAGTACCTACGAGCAGTACTTC.

This clonotype was observed at least ten times. CDR3 in amino acids: CASSQDGEKLFF. The DNA of the CDR3 is TGTGCCAGCAGCCAAGATGGAGAAAAACTGTTTTTT. The chain carries TRBV3-1 and TRBJ1-4; the D is unclear. Trimming took off 0 bases at V and 8 bases at J, with 4 bases between the two ends. The length of the CDR3 is 12 residues. Germline CDR1 is LGHDT and CDR2 is YNNKEL (reference sequence).